One sample yielded the 8 T cell receptor beta chains listed below, sequenced in a study of blood T cell repertoires in COVID-19. Clones were read by immunoSEQ multiplex PCR, and TCRdb kept only the in-frame ones, dropping some. This table holds some 220,000 clones, around 87% found once. Sequencing was carried out using PBMCs or T cells enriched from blood (not recorded which). Receptors were obtained from a woman aged 18-35 years in a cohort exposed to, infected with or recovered from COVID-19 (not recorded which).

Comments on this clone: This CDR3 is also generated by other DNA sequences in the sample. The chain combines TRBV5-1 with TRBJ1-1; 10 nucleotides agree with TRBD1. Germline V gene data show CDR1 as SGHRS and CDR2 as YFSETQ. The CDR3 runs 13 residues. With V trimmed by 4 bases and J by 5 bases, 2 bases remained unmatched. The CDR3 is CASSLDRGTEAFF. The CDR3 nucleotides are TGCGCCAGCAGCCTGGACAGGGGGACTGAAGCTTTCTTT.

The rearrangement joins TRBV28 to TRBJ1-1; maybe TRBD1 (5 bases). Germline CDR1 MDHEN, CDR2 SYDVKM. There are 14 residues in the CDR3. V lost 7 bases and J lost 2, with 14 bases in between. The CDR3 loop reads CASILVRENTEAFF. In DNA, the CDR3 is TGTGCCAGCATCCTCGTCAGGGAAAACACTGAAGCTTTCTTT.

V gene TRBV14 combines with J gene TRBJ2-2; the D gene is possibly TRBD1 (5 bases). The CDR3 has 15 residues. Per germline, CDR1 SGHDN and CDR2 FVKESK. Trimming stripped 2 bases from V and 3 bases from J, with 10 bases between. In DNA, the CDR3 is TGTGCCAGCAGCCAATCAGGGATTGACACCGGGGAGCTGTTTTTT. As protein: CASSQSGIDTGELFF.

As to this clone: A junction end diverges from the germline sequence, so it may reflect a read error. The chain couples TRBV18 to TRBJ1-5; 9 bases line up with TRBD1. The CDR3 is 14 amino acids. Germline CDR1 and CDR2: KGHSH and LQKENI. The CDR3 reads CASSPQGAGQPQHF. The CDR3 DNA is TGTGCCAGCTCCCCACAGGGGGCAGGGCAGCCCCAGCATTTT.

The chain is built from TRBV4-2 and TRBJ1-1; a possible D gene is TRBD1 (5 bases). Germline V CDR1 and CDR2: LGHNA, YNFKEQ. Trimming cost V 2 bases and J 1 base, with 14 bases left between them. The CDR3 has 16 amino acids. The CDR3 DNA reads as TGTGCCAGCAGCCAATATCATCAGGGTTGGAACACTGAAGCTTTCTTT. This codes for CASSQYHQGWNTEAFF.

This clone showed up just once. The chain recombines TRBV19 with TRBJ2-1, with D maybe TRBD1 (5 bases). The ends were cut back, 3 bases at V and 4 bases at J, with 7 bases in the middle. The CDR3 extends over 13 amino acids. CDR1 and CDR2 from the germline V gene are LNHDA and SQIVND (reference sequence). CDR3 loop: CASSIAGYNEQFF. The CDR3, as DNA: TGTGCCAGTAGTATCGCAGGGTACAATGAGCAGTTCTTC. Using reference TRBV19 and TRBJ2-1 for the parts outside the CDR3, the full variable domain is DGGITQSPKYLFRKEGQNVTLSCEQNLNHDAMYWYRQDPGQGLRLIYYSQIVNDFQKGDIAEGYSVSREKKESFPLTVTSAQKNPTAFYLCASSIAGYNEQFFGPGTRLTVL.

This chain uses TRBV5-1 with TRBJ2-7; 10 bases match TRBD1. Looked up from germline, CDR1 is SGHRS and CDR2 is YFSETQ. J was trimmed by 5 bases and V by 7 bases; bases with no gene match: 6. There are 13 residues in the CDR3. The DNA for the CDR3 is TGCGCCAGCGCCAGACAGGGGGCGGACGAGCAGTACTTC. This sequence encodes CASARQGADEQYF.

In its sample, this clone was seen once. The V call is TRBV29-1, the J call TRBJ1-2; D is uncertain. CDR1 SQVTM and CDR2 ANQGSEA come from the germline V gene. This CDR3 comprises 13 residues. The ends were cut back, 5 bases at V and 8 bases at J, with 18 bases in the middle. The CDR3 here is CSVSPQADNGYTF. In DNA form, the CDR3 reads TGCAGCGTTTCCCCACAAGCGGATAACGGCTACACCTTC.